Sequencing of this T cell receptor (beta chain) was carried out in a study of T cell responses to AZD1222 COVID-19 vaccine. Across the study: Combined were second doses at about 4 or about 12 weeks. Study-wide results and limits: Increased Spike-specific TCR breadth and depth were observed after two AZD1222 doses. Donors were largely white British and mainly female; clonal diversity was possibly underestimated. Among those given AZD1222, only five or six were seropositive at baseline.

The CDR3 is 17 residues long. CDR1 and CDR2 from the germline V gene are MNHEY and SMNVEV (reference sequence). The germline V and J ends were trimmed by 0 bases and 1 base, with 16 bases remaining between them. TCRdb's copy holds only in-frame clones and misses some; the assay was immunoSEQ multiplex PCR. The table shows more than 150,000 clones, with more than 75% occurring only once. Comment on this clone: The antigen remains undetermined.

Here the sequenced sample was peripheral blood, taken on day 0 of AZD1222 vaccination. This receptor was taken from an adult in good health. This sequence joins TRBV27 and TRBJ2-7; D is uncertain. The CDR3 DNA reads TGTGCCAGCAGTTTATCGAGAAATCCTAAAGTGTCCTACGAGCAGTACTTC. Its protein product is CASSLSRNPKVSYEQYF.